This TCR beta chain was identified in a study of T-cell memory formation after mild COVID-19. Each CDR3 protein gets one entry after TCRdb re-called the 5' RACE reads with MiXCR. Of fewer than 40,000 distinct CDR3 sequences in the sample, roughly 7.5% are singletons; the top ten hold roughly 27%. A remark on this clonotype: The antigen is undetermined.

Study-wide results and caveats: Clones which contracted sat mainly in CM and EM if CD4+, and in EMRA if CD8+. Among clones contracting day 15 to 85, CD4/CD8 was balanced, whereas later expanders leaned CD4+. Cross-reactive memory appears to have joined, as suggested by some responding clones showing up in pre-infection memory.

The CDR3 contains 15 residues. CDR1 is DFQATT and CDR2 is SNEGSKA in the germline V gene (reference sequence). Unmatched junction bases numbered 10, after V lost 1 base and J lost 4 bases. The sequenced sample was PBMCs or a T cell subset sorted from them (not recorded which). The chain recombines TRBV20-1 with TRBJ2-7; 7 positions agree with TRBD1. The clonotype was recovered from a man in his late teens or twenties who had mild COVID-19 (a few samples of this study predate the infection). Cell type and time point are not known. The CDR3 region is CSARVPTGAPYEQYV. In DNA, the CDR3 is TGCAGTGCTAGAGTTCCAACAGGGGCCCCTTACGAGCAGTACGTC.